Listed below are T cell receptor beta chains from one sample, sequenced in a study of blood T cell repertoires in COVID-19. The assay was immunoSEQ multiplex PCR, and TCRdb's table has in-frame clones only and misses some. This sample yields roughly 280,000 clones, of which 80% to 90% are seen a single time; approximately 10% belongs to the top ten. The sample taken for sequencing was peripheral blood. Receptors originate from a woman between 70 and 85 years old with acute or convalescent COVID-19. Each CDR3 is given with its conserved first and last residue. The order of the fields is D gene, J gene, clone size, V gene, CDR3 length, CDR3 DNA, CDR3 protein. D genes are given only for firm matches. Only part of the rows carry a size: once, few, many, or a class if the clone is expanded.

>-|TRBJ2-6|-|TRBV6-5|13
TGTGCCAGCATCAGCGCTGGGGCCAACGTCCTGACTTTC
CASISAGANVLTF
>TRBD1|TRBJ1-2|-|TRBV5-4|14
TGTGCCAGCAGCGTACAGGGGGCGGGCTATGGCTACACCTTC
CASSVQGAGYGYTF
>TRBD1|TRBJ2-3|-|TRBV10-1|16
TGCGCCAGCAGTGACTACGCGACAGGGGAACTGGATACGCAGTATTTT
CASSDYATGELDTQYF
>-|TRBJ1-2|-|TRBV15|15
TGTGCCACCAGCAGTCGGACAGAGGGGAGCTATGGCTACACCTTC
CATSSRTEGSYGYTF
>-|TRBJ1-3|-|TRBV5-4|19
TGTGCCAGCAGCTCGGTCGGCCAAGGGGGTGCTGACTCTGGAAACACCATATATTTT
CASSSVGQGGADSGNTIYF
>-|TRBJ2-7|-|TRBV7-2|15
TGTGCCAGCAGCTTAGCGCGCCACCTGACCTACGAGCAGTACTTC
CASSLARHLTYEQYF
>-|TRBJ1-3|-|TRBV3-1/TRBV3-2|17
TGTGCCAGCAGCCAGGTTGGGGACTGGGGGAGTGGAAACACCATATATTTT
CASSQVGDWGSGNTIYF
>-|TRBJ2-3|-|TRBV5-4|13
TGTGCCAGCAGCTTGTCTCGCACAGATACGCAGTATTTT
CASSLSRTDTQYF
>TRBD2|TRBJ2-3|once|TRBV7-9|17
TGTGCCAGCAGCTTACTACTAGCGGTCTTCATCACAGATACGCAGTATTTT
CASSLLLAVFITDTQYF
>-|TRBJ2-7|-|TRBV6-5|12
TGTGCCAGCAGACAGTACGGGGGCGAGCAGTACTTC
CASRQYGGEQYF
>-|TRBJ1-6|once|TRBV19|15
TGTGCCAGTAGAGCGGGACCCAGTATAGACTCACCCCTCCACTTT
CASRAGPSIDSPLHF
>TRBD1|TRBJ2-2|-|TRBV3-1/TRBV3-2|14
TGTGCCAGCAGGTTGGACAGGGGGACCGGGGAGCTGTTTTTT
CASRLDRGTGELFF
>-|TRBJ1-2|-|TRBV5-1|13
TGCGCCAGCAGACTTAGTGAGGGATCCAGCTACACCTTC
CASRLSEGSSYTF
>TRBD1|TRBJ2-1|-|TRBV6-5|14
TGTGCCAGCACCGGGACAGAGTACTTCAATGAGCAGTTCTTC
CASTGTEYFNEQFF
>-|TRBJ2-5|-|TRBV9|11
TGTGCCAGCAGCGGGGAGGAGACCCAGTACTTC
CASSGEETQYF
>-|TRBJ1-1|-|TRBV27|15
TGTGCCAGCAGTTACAGGGTACGAGGGAACACTGAAGCTTTCTTT
CASSYRVRGNTEAFF
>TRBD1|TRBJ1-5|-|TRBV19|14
TGTGCCAGCCACGCCGGGACAGGGAATCAGCCCCAGCATTTT
CASHAGTGNQPQHF
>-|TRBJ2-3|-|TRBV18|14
TGTGCCAGCTCACCCCTCAGGGGCACAGATACGCAGTATTTT
CASSPLRGTDTQYF
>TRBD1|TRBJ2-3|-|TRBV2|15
TGTGCCAGCACGCCGGGACAGGGGATAACCCTTACGCAGTATTTT
CASTPGQGITLTQYF
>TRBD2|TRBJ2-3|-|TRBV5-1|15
TGCGCCAGCAGCTTACTAGCGGAGCCTGGAGGTACGCAGTATTTT
CASSLLAEPGGTQYF
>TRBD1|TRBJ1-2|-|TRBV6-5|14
TGTGCCAGCAGTTCCCCCTCGGACAGGCACGGCTACACCTTC
CASSSPSDRHGYTF
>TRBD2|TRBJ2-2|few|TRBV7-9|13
TGTGCCAGCAGGGGACTAGCAGCCGGGGAGCTGTTTTTT
CASRGLAAGELFF